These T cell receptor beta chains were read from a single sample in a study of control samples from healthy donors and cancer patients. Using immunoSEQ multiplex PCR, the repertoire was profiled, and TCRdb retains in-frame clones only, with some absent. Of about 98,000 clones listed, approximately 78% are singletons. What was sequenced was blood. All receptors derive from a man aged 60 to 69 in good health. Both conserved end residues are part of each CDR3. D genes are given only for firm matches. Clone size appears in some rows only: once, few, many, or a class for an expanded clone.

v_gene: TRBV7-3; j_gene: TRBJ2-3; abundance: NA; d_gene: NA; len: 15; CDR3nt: TGTGCCAGCAGCTCTTTTGGCGGGGAAACAGATACGCAGTATTTT; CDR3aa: CASSSFGGETDTQYF
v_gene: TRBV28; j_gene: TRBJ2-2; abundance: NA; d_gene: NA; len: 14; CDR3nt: TGTGCCAGCAGTTTAAGGGGGAGGTCCGGGGAGCTGTTTTTT; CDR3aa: CASSLRGRSGELFF
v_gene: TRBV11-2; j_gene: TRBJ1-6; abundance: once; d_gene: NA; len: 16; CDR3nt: TGTGCCAGCAGCTTCAGTGGTGGGGCAGGTAATTCACCCCTCCACTTT; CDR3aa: CASSFSGGAGNSPLHF
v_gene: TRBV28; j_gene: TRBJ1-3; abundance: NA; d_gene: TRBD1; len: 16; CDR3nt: TGTGCCAGCAGTTTGCCCGGGACAGGGGGCAGAAACACCATATATTTT; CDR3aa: CASSLPGTGGRNTIYF
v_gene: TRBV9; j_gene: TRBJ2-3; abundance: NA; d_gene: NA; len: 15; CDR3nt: TGTGCCAGCAGCGCCAGGACAGACCCCACAGATACGCAGTATTTT; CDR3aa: CASSARTDPTDTQYF
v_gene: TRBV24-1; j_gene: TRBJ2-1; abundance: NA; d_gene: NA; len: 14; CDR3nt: TGTGCCACCAGGGGACGTCTCTCCTACAATGAGCAGTTCTTC; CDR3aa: CATRGRLSYNEQFF
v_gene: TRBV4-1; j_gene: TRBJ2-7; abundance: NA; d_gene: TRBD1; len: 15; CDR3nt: TGCGCCAGCAGCCAAGATTCGGGACAGATATACGAGCAGTACTTC; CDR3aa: CASSQDSGQIYEQYF
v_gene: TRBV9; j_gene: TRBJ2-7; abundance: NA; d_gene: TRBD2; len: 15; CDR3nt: TGTGCCAGCAGCCCCGGGAGGGCCCCATCCTACGAGCAGTACTTC; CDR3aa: CASSPGRAPSYEQYF
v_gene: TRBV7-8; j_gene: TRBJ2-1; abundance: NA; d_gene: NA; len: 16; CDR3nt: TGTGCCAGCAGCCCCCGCGGGGAGACTGCTAACAATGAGCAGTTCTTC; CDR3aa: CASSPRGETANNEQFF
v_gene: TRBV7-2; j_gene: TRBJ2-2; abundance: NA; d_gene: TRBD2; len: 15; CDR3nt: TGTGCCAGCAGCTTACTAGCGGGAGGTCGAAGGGAGCTGTTTTTT; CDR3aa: CASSLLAGGRRELFF
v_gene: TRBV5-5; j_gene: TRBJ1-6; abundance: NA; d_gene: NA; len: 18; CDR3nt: TGTGCCAGCAGCTCGACCCGGGACCTAAGCTCCTATAATTCACCCCTCCACTTT; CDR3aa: CASSSTRDLSSYNSPLHF
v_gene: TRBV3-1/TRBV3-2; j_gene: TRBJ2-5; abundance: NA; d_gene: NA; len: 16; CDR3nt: TGTGCCAGCAGCCAAGGTGCGCGGGAAGGGGGAGAGACCCAGTACTTC; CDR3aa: CASSQGAREGGETQYF
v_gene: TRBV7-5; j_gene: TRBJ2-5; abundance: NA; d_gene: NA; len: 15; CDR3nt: TGTGCCAGAAGCACGCCCAGGGGGCCCCAAGAGACCCAGTACTTC; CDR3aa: CARSTPRGPQETQYF
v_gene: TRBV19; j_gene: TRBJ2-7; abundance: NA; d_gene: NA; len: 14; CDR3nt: TGTGCCAGTAGTATGACAGTTTCCTCCTACGAGCAGTACTTC; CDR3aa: CASSMTVSSYEQYF
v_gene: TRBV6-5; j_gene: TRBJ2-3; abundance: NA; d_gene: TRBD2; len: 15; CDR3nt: TGTGCCAGCAGTTACGGGACTAGCGGGAGGGATACGCAGTATTTT; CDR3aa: CASSYGTSGRDTQYF